This TCR beta chain is from a study of blood T cell repertoires in COVID-19. J lost 4 bases, V lost 3 bases, and 3 bases had no gene match. The CDR3 contains 15 residues. Looked up from germline, CDR1 is KGHSH and CDR2 is LQKENI. Profiling relied on immunoSEQ multiplex PCR, and the TCRdb table lists in-frame clones only, not all of them. This table has over 200,000 clones, about four fifths appearing once. The table lists this clone with a few counts. The chain carries TRBV18 and TRBJ1-2, with 12 positions matching TRBD1. The sample consisted of peripheral blood. The receptor was isolated from a woman between 35 and 50 years old with active or convalescent COVID-19. The CDR3 is CASSPGTGGFYGYTF. DNA for the CDR3: TGTGCCAGCTCACCCGGGACAGGGGGCTTCTATGGCTACACCTTC.